These T cell receptor beta chains were read from a single sample in a study of shared clonotypes between healthy human individuals. The method was immunoSEQ multiplex PCR; TCRdb's version includes in-frame clones alone and lacks a portion of them. The sample shows millions of clones, approximately 94% of them seen only once. Sequenced input: naive CD8+ T cells from PBMCs. Receptors originate from a man aged 18 to 29 in good health. Some clones in this sample may be carry-over from other donors' samples. The CDR3 runs from the conserved cysteine through the conserved F or W. A D gene is named only where the DNA matches it firmly. Some rows mark clone size as missing; the rest say once, few, many or name a class of expanded clone.

j_gene,v_gene,len,abundance,d_gene,CDR3nt,CDR3aa
TRBJ2-7,TRBV6-1,18,NA,NA,TGTGCCAGCAGTGAATACCCCTCCCCGCCAGGGTTGGGCTACGAGCAGTACTTC,CASSEYPSPPGLGYEQYF
TRBJ2-7,TRBV5-1,14,NA,NA,TGCGCCAGCTCCTTCTCGGGGGGCACTCTGGAGCAGTACTTC,CASSFSGGTLEQYF
TRBJ1-1,TRBV16,16,NA,TRBD1,TGTGCCAGCAGCCCCCCGGGACAGGGCGGGGAGACTGAAGCTTTCTTT,CASSPPGQGGETEAFF
TRBJ2-1,TRBV5-1,15,NA,TRBD2,TGCGCCAGCAGGGGACTAGCGGGAGGCTACAATGAGCAGTTCTTC,CASRGLAGGYNEQFF
TRBJ1-3,TRBV30,13,once,NA,TGTGCCTGGGAAGGATTATTCGGTCACACCATATATTTT,CAWEGLFGHTIYF
TRBJ2-7,TRBV16,13,once,TRBD2,TGTGCCAGCAGCCGACTAGCGGACAACGAGCAGTACTTC,CASSRLADNEQYF
TRBJ2-7,TRBV29-1,14,NA,TRBD2,TGCAGCGTTGTCTCGGGGGAGGGACCTTACGAGCAGTACTTC,CSVVSGEGPYEQYF
TRBJ2-1,TRBV12-5,16,NA,TRBD1,TGTGCTAGTGGCGCCCCGGGACAGAGCATCTACAATGAGCAGTTCTTC,CASGAPGQSIYNEQFF
TRBJ2-3,TRBV27,16,once,TRBD1,TGTGCCAGCAACCTTCTACCGGGACAGGGAGCAGATACGCAGTATTTT,CASNLLPGQGADTQYF
TRBJ2-1,TRBV28,12,NA,NA,TGTGCCAGCAGTTTAAGTCTGTCTGAGCAGTTCTTC,CASSLSLSEQFF
TRBJ2-7,TRBV9,12,NA,NA,TGTGCCAGCAGCGTAGATGGGTACGAGCAGTACTTC,CASSVDGYEQYF
TRBJ2-1,TRBV27,15,once,TRBD2,TGTGCCAGCAGTCCTACTAGCGGGAGTCGCAATGAGCAGTTCTTC,CASSPTSGSRNEQFF
TRBJ2-1,TRBV4-3,15,NA,NA,TGCGCCAGCAGCCAAACCGCCGGACAGCGTAATGAGCAGTTCTTC,CASSQTAGQRNEQFF
TRBJ1-1,TRBV4-1,15,NA,NA,TGCGCCAGCAGCCGCGGACCAGGTGTGGGCACTGAAGCTTTCTTT,CASSRGPGVGTEAFF
TRBJ2-2,TRBV5-1,15,NA,TRBD1,TGCGCCAGCAGCTCCGGGACAGAGAACACCGGGGAGCTGTTTTTT,CASSSGTENTGELFF
TRBJ2-3,TRBV27,18,NA,TRBD1,TGTGCCAGCAGCCGAATCCGAGTGACAGGGGTTACGCCAGATACGCAGTATTTT,CASSRIRVTGVTPDTQYF
TRBJ2-2,TRBV29-1,12,NA,NA,TGCAGCGTACTCAGGGAAACCGGGGAGCTGTTTTTT,CSVLRETGELFF
TRBJ2-1,TRBV4-1,12,NA,NA,TGCGCCAGCAGCCACGCTGGTGGTGAGCAGTTCTTC,CASSHAGGEQFF
TRBJ1-2,TRBV2,13,NA,TRBD1,TGTGCCAGGCGGGACAGCCTTCCCTATGGCTACACCTTC,CARRDSLPYGYTF
TRBJ2-7,TRBV11-3,17,NA,TRBD2,TGTGCCAGCACTTTCGGACTAGCGGGAGGTTCGTACTACGAGCAGTACTTC,CASTFGLAGGSYYEQYF
TRBJ2-7,TRBV7-2,15,once,TRBD2,TGTGCCAGCAGCTTGAACCCGGGACTACAGTACGAGCAGTACTTC,CASSLNPGLQYEQYF
TRBJ2-7,TRBV21-1,14,NA,NA,TGTGCCAGCAGCGCCCAGTGGGAGCCGGGCGAGCAGTACTTC,CASSAQWEPGEQYF
TRBJ2-1,TRBV7-9,17,NA,TRBD2,TGTGCCAGCAGCTCAGAGAGGATGGGGAGGGCCGTTAATGAGCAGTTCTTC,CASSSERMGRAVNEQFF
TRBJ1-5,TRBV23-1,16,NA,TRBD1,TGCGCCAGCAGTCAGAAGGACAGGGGTGGCAATCAGCCCCAGCATTTT,CASSQKDRGGNQPQHF
TRBJ2-7,TRBV6-1,14,NA,NA,TGTGCCAGCAGCGACGGATCGGGGAGCTACGAGCAGTACTTC,CASSDGSGSYEQYF
TRBJ2-7,TRBV7-9,14,NA,TRBD1,TGTGCCAGCAGGTCCGGGACAGGGTTGGGGGAGCAGTACTTC,CASRSGTGLGEQYF
TRBJ2-3,TRBV11-3,15,NA,TRBD2,TGTGCCAGCAGCCCCCAGGGACTAGACACAGATACGCAGTATTTT,CASSPQGLDTDTQYF
TRBJ2-7,TRBV5-4,12,NA,NA,TGTGCCAGCAGCTTGGACTATAGCGAGCAGTACTTC,CASSLDYSEQYF
TRBJ2-5,TRBV9,16,NA,TRBD1,TGTGCCAGCAGCGGTTCACTGGACAGGGGGGGAGAGACCCAGTACTTC,CASSGSLDRGGETQYF
TRBJ2-1,TRBV7-9,13,NA,NA,TGTGCCAGCAGCCAGAGAGGGGTCAATGAGCAGTTCTTC,CASSQRGVNEQFF
TRBJ2-7,TRBV5-6,14,NA,NA,TGTGCCAGCACCCGACGGGACAACTCCTACGAGCAGTACTTC,CASTRRDNSYEQYF
TRBJ2-2,TRBV28,16,NA,NA,TGTGCCAGCAGCGGGGAGGGACAGGTGAACACCGGGGAGCTGTTTTTT,CASSGEGQVNTGELFF
TRBJ2-1,TRBV29-1,12,NA,NA,TGCAGCGTTGAACCCGTATTCAATGAGCAGTTCTTC,CSVEPVFNEQFF
TRBJ2-7,TRBV10-3,14,NA,NA,TGTGCCATCAGTGAGTTGGCGGCTGATTACGAGCAGTACTTC,CAISELAADYEQYF
TRBJ2-7,TRBV10-3,15,NA,TRBD1,TGTGCCATCAGTCCCCAGGACAGGGACACCTACGAGCAGTACTTC,CAISPQDRDTYEQYF
TRBJ2-6,TRBV7-9,15,NA,NA,TGTGCCAGCAGCACAACTGAAGTGGGGGCCAACGTCCTGACTTTC,CASSTTEVGANVLTF
TRBJ2-1,TRBV30,15,NA,NA,TGTGCCTGGAGTACCGGGATCAGCTCCTACAATGAGCAGTTCTTC,CAWSTGISSYNEQFF
TRBJ2-1,TRBV2,17,NA,TRBD2,TGTGCCAGCAGCGGGACTAGCGGGAGGGCCATCTACAATGAGCAGTTCTTC,CASSGTSGRAIYNEQFF
TRBJ2-1,TRBV7-2,14,NA,NA,TGTGCCAGCAGCCCAGCACTCTCCTACAATGAGCAGTTCTTC,CASSPALSYNEQFF
TRBJ1-3,TRBV6-1,16,few,NA,TGTGCCAGCAGTGAACAGGGTGTCTTTGGTGGAAACACCATATATTTT,CASSEQGVFGGNTIYF
TRBJ2-1,TRBV28,14,NA,NA,TGTGCCAGCAGCCGTAGCTGGAGCAATAATGAGCAGTTCTTC,CASSRSWSNNEQFF
TRBJ2-7,TRBV6-5,11,NA,NA,TGTGCCAGCAGTTACCTACGCGAGCAGTACTTC,CASSYLREQYF
TRBJ1-2,TRBV9,16,NA,NA,TGTGCCAGCAGCCGCCGAGTAGTCGCTCTTAACTATGGCTACACCTTC,CASSRRVVALNYGYTF
TRBJ2-7,TRBV5-4,13,NA,NA,TGTGCCAGCAGCTTCCGCTCGTCCTACGAGCAGTACTTC,CASSFRSSYEQYF
TRBJ2-7,TRBV6-6,14,NA,TRBD1,TGTGCCAGCAGTTACTCGGGGACAGACTACGAGCAGTACTTC,CASSYSGTDYEQYF
TRBJ1-1,TRBV28,14,NA,NA,TGTGCCAGCAGTTTTATATATGGGAACACTGAAGCTTTCTTT,CASSFIYGNTEAFF
TRBJ1-5,TRBV19,14,NA,NA,TGTGCCAGTAGTGTTTCGGCGGATAATCAGCCCCAGCATTTT,CASSVSADNQPQHF
TRBJ2-3,TRBV5-6,12,NA,NA,TGTGCCAGCAGCTTGTCCGGAGATACGCAGTATTTT,CASSLSGDTQYF
TRBJ1-2,TRBV19,18,NA,TRBD1,TGTGCCAGTAGTAACAAGATTAAGGGACAGGGGCGAAACTATGGCTACACCTTC,CASSNKIKGQGRNYGYTF
TRBJ2-7,TRBV28,13,NA,TRBD2,TGTGCCAGCACCCCCGGGGGGGCCTACGAGCAGTACTTC,CASTPGGAYEQYF
TRBJ1-2,TRBV5-5,13,NA,NA,TGTGCCAGCAGCCTAGGGACGCACTATGGCTACACCTTC,CASSLGTHYGYTF
TRBJ2-1,TRBV5-4,16,NA,TRBD2,TGTGCCAGCATGCCCGGGGGCGGGAGGGCCGGGGATGAGCAGTTCTTC,CASMPGGGRAGDEQFF
TRBJ2-3,TRBV28,17,NA,NA,TGTGCCAGCAGTTACGCGGGACAGACCCTCCTCACAGATACGCAGTATTTT,CASSYAGQTLLTDTQYF
TRBJ2-5,TRBV7-3,15,NA,NA,TGTGCCAGCAGCTTAATTCACGGAGCTGGGGAGACCCAGTACTTC,CASSLIHGAGETQYF